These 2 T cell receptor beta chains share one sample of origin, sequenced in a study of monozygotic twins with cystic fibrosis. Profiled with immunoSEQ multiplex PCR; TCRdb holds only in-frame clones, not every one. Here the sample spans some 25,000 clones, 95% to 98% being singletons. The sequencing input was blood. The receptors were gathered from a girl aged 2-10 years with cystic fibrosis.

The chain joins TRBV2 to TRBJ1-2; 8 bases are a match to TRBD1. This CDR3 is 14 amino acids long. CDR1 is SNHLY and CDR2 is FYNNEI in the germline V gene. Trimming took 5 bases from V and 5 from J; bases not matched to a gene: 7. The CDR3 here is CASSSGTGGYGYTF. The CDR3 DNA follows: TGTGCCAGCAGTTCCGGGACAGGAGGTTATGGCTACACCTTC. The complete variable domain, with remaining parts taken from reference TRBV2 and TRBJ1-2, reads EPEVTQTPSHQVTQMGQEVILRCVPISNHLYFYWYRQILGQKVEFLVSFYNNEISEKSEIFDDQFSVERPDGSNFTLKIRSTKLEDSAMYFCASSSGTGGYGYTFGSGTRLTVV.

The CDR3 here is CASSSSGPPGVDTQYF. The CDR3 bases are TGCGCCAGCAGCTCCTCCGGGCCGCCGGGGGTTGATACGCAGTATTTT. The chain is built from TRBV5-1 and TRBJ2-3; TRBD2 might be the D (6 bases). V dropped 3 bases and J dropped 6 bases, with 20 bases sitting between them. CDR1 SGHRS and CDR2 YFSETQ come from the germline V gene. The CDR3 runs to 16 residues.